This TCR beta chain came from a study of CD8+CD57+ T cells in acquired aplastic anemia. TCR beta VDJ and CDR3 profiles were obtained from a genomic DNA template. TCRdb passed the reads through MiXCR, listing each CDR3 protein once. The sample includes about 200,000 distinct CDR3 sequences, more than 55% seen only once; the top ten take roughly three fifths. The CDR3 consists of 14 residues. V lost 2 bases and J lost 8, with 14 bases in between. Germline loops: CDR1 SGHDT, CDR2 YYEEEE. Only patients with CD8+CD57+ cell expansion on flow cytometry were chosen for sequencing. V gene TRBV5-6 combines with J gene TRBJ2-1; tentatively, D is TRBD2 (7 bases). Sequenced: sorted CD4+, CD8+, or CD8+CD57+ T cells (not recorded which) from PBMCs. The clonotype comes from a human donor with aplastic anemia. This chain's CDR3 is CASSLGGEGHEQFF. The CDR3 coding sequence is TGTGCCAGCAGCTTAGGGGGGGAGGGCCATGAGCAGTTCTTC.